The T cell receptor beta chain described here comes from a study of identical twins (dated by TCRdb to the mid-2010s). Notes on the research overall: To test whether fetal clonotypes persist, the study used deep sequencing on TCR alpha and beta repertoires from monozygotic twins, unrelated adults of various ages, and cord blood. To rule out contamination, replicate twin experiments were performed at different times with different library preparation protocols.

Results the study describes overall, beyond this receptor: Compared with coincidental sharing between unrelated individuals, out-of-frame TCR alpha sequences shared between twins showed an excess of sequences with low generation probability. In beta out-of-frame sequences, excess twin sharing was weaker, because having fewer shared sequences lowered the signal-to-noise ratio. Abundant cord blood beta clonotypes carried fewer insertions; young adult naive repertoires showed a weaker similar trend, while memory repertoires showed none. Zero-insertion analyses could be partly confounded by invariant T cells such as MAIT and iNKT, although diverse VJ usage argued against such confounding for most clonotypes. In monozygotic twins, out-of-frame TCR alpha sharing was systematically underestimated by recombination models, although the models agreed with sharing between unrelated individuals. Conclusions relied on cross-sectional statistical analysis, since the same donors could not be followed over many years.

As concerns this clonotype: Its recognized antigen is unknown. Per-nucleotide qualities are absent, and no much larger clonotype sits a single base away.

Only healthy Caucasian donors were included. The twin cohort comprised three pairs of female monozygotic twins, all aged roughly 18 to 30 years. Positive isolation kits from Invitrogen were used to isolate CD4+ and CD8+ T cell populations. Including the terminal cysteine and phenylalanine, the CDR3 comprises 14 residues. The CDR3 DNA has 42 bases and is translated from base 1. Trimmed from V: 6 bases; trimmed from J: 6 bases; junction bases lacking a gene match: 8. For CDR1 and CDR2, the germline V gene lists ENHRY and SYGVKD. Libraries were made using 5' RACE. The sequencer was an Illumina HiSeq 2000. Template switching introduced a universal primer binding site; the final cDNA contained a unique molecular identifier, enabling accurate counting of TCR cDNA molecules. Specific primers in the conserved constant-segment region were used to synthesize first-strand cDNA for the TCR alpha and beta chains. Each cDNA library was double barcoded, with a SMART-Mk sample barcode plus Illumina barcodes, to control for contamination. TruSeq adapter sequences and Illumina sample barcodes were added in two successive PCR steps. TCR alpha and beta cDNA libraries were sequenced on the Illumina HiSeq platform with custom primers. In the paper's pipeline: MiGEC was used to process raw reads and extract unique molecular identifiers, and MiXCR was used to find CDR3 positions. For each individual, recombination models were inferred using an EM algorithm with the repgenHMM and IGoR tools. The tcR package in R was used for shared clonotype analysis, with sharing normalized by the product of cloneset sizes. To study raw recombination without the effects of thymic and clonal selection, out-of-frame nonproductive sequences were analyzed. TCRdb's own reprocessing of the public reads used fastp at Q25 and MiXCR and kept productive beta chains. Every distinct CDR3 protein forms one entry, paired with its most common genes and DNA. These V and J calls are TCRdb output, not the study's own analysis. The sample data list 500,000 to 600,000 distinct CDR3 sequences, and 20% to 25% of these were observed just once. The ten largest clonotypes hold 0.91% of the sample.

The sample was also reused in another study, on T cells expressing NK-cell markers. Per the second study: Eight or nine donors provided sorted CD3+CD56+NKG2C+, CD3+CD56+NKG2C- and CD3+CD56-NKG2C+ T-cell subsets, whose TCR beta-chain repertoires were profiled. Among the eight sequenced donors, seven were HCMV-seropositive and one was HCMV-seronegative. In several experiments an anti-gammadeltaTCR antibody was added to restrict sorting to alphabetaTCR-expressing T cells. In over 5 donors, the dominant CD3+CD56+NKG2C+ clonotypes were among the top 10 CD8+ clonotypes and accounted for roughly 1.0-7.5% of CD8+ T cells. Those dominant clonotypes were again the most abundant among CD3+CD56-NKG2C+ cells in several donors, at about 25-60.1%. Whether the expanded NKG2C-expressing T cell clones were specific for HCMV antigens remained unclear. The eight sequenced donors were randomly selected healthy volunteers, three men and five women. To determine HCMV serostatus, a commercial ELISA kit was used to detect HCMV-specific IgG in serum. Reads were demultiplexed and grouped by UMI with MIGEC, and clonotypes were assembled and quantified with MiTCR. Only TCR cDNA sequences supported by at least two reads were kept to exclude erroneous sequences. Downstream repertoire analysis used the tcR package, and clonotypes were matched across fractions by CDR3 nucleotide sequence plus V segment. Antigen specificity was annotated against VDJdb with VDJmatch, allowing one amino acid substitution in CDR3.

The chain joins TRBV10-3 to TRBJ2-7; 10 middle bases align to TRBD1. Sequences were obtained from CD4+ T cells sorted from blood. This TCR derives from a woman aged 18-29 years in good health. The base sequence is TGTGCCATCAGGGGAGACAGGGGGCATGGCGAGCAGTACTTC. The translation is CAIRGDRGHGEQYF.